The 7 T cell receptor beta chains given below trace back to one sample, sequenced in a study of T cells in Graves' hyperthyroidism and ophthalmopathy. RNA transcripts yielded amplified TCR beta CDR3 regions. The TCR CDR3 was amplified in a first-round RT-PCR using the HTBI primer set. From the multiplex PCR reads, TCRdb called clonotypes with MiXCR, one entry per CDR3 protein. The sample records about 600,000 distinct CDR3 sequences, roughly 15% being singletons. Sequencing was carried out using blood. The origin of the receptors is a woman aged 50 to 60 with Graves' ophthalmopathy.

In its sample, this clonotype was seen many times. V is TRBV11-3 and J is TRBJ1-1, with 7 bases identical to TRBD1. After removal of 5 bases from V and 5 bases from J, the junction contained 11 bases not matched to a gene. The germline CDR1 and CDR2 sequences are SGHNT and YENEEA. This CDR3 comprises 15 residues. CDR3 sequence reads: CASSGNDRVVTEAFF. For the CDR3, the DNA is TGTGCCAGCAGCGGCAACGACAGGGTGGTTACTGAAGCTTTCTTT.

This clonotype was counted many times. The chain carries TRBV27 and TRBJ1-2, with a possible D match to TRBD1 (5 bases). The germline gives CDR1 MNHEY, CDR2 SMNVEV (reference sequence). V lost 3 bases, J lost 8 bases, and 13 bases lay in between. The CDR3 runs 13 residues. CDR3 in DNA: TGTGCCAGCAGTTTTTCAGGGCTCCGGGGCTACACCTTC. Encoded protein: CASSFSGLRGYTF.

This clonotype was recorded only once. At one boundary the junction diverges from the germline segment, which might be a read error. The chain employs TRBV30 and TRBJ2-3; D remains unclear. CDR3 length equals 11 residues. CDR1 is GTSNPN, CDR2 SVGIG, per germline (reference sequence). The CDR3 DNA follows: TGTGCCCGGAGTGAAAAGGTGACGCAGTATTTT. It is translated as CARSEKVTQYF.

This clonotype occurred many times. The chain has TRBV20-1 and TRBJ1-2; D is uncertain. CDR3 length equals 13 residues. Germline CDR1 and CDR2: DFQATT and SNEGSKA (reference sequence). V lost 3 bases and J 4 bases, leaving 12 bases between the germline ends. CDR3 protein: CSASPQHVYGYTF. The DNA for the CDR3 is TGCAGTGCTAGTCCACAGCACGTCTATGGCTACACCTTC.

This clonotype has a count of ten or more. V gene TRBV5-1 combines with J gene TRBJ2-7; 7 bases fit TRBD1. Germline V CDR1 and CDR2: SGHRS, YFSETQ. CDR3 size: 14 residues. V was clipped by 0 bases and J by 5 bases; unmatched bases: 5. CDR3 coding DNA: TGCGCCAGCAGCTTGGATAACAGGGGAAACGAGCAGTACTTC. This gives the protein CASSLDNRGNEQYF.

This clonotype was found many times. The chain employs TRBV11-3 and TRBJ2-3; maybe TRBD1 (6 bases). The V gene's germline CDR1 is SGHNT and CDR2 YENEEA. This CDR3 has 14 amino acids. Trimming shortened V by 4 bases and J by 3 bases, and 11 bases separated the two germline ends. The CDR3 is CASSSRGFTDTQYF. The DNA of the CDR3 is TGTGCCAGCAGCTCGAGGGGGTTTACAGATACGCAGTATTTT.

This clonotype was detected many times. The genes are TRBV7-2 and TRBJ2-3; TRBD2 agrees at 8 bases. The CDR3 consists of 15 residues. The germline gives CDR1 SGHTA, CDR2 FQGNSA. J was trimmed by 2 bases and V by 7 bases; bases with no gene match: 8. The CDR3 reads CASTPGGRSTDTQYF. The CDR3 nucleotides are TGTGCCAGCACCCCGGGCGGGAGGTCCACAGATACGCAGTATTTT.